Below, one T cell receptor beta chain is given with its context. Its antigen is still unknown. The CDR3 extends over 14 amino acids. Germline V gives CDR1 MNHEY, CDR2 SVGAGI. V lost 0 bases and J lost 3, with 8 bases in between. PCR employed 60 Vbeta and 13 Jbeta primers. The assay was immunoSEQ multiplex PCR, and TCRdb's table has in-frame clones only and misses some. The table lists under 200,000 clones, with roughly 2% in the top ten. This sample stems from a study of cytomegalovirus exposure and HLA in healthy donors. Study-level information: One earlier analysis, a look at 200 million or so T cells, found some 100 million unique TCR beta sequences. A data release that came early held 75 million to 85 million unique TCRs from HLA-typed donors. Study-wide results and caveats: Most likely, a cluster of highly shared sequence variants arose as a sequencing artifact. When a later analysis was performed, an Asian-associated ancestry cluster reportedly had fewer N-insertions than the roughly 640-donor mean.

The specimen was PBMCs. The receptor was derived from a man in his thirties or forties in good health and CMV-seronegative. This rearrangement joins TRBV6-5 to TRBJ1-1; D remains ambiguous. As DNA, the CDR3 is TGTGCCAGCAGTTACTCGAGGGTTGACACTGAAGCTTTCTTT. It translates to CASSYSRVDTEAFF.